One sample yielded the 32 T cell receptor beta chains listed below, sequenced in a study of metastatic and nonmetastatic thyroid tumors. TCRdb reprocessed the PCR reads via MiXCR. The sample comprises 27,000 or so clones, about 15% of which are singletons, and approximately 14% rests with the top ten. Ahead of thyroid surgery, no patient had received treatment of any kind. Material for sequencing was blood. These receptors all stem from a male donor with papillary thyroid cancer or a benign thyroid nodule (not recorded which). Some clones in this sample may be carry-over from other donors' samples.

The chain is built from TRBV6-1 and TRBJ2-7; D not certain. V gave up 7 bases and J gave up 3 bases, with 19 bases separating them. This CDR3 contains 15 residues. Germline lookup yields CDR1 MNHNS and CDR2 SASEGT. CDR3 sequence reads: CASIPRGGSGYEQYF. Written as DNA, the CDR3 is TGTGCCAGCATCCCCCGAGGTGGATCTGGCTACGAGCAGTACTTC.

This clone was counted ten times or more. This sequence joins TRBV5-4 and TRBJ2-3, with 11 bases that match TRBD2. V dropped 1 base and J dropped 3; count of bases not matched to a gene: 1. This CDR3 spans 15 amino acids. The V gene's germline CDR1 is SGHNT and CDR2 YYREEE (reference sequence). The CDR3 region is CASSLLAGGTDTQYF. In nucleotides, the CDR3 is TGTGCCAGCAGCTTGCTAGCGGGAGGTACAGATACGCAGTATTTT.

The sample holds many counts of this clone. The CDR3 DNA reads TGCAGTGCTAGAGCTAGCGGGGCCTACAATGAGCAGTTCTTC. Translated, it gives CSARASGAYNEQFF. The V and J genes are TRBV20-1 and TRBJ2-1; 9 bases align to TRBD2. Germline trimming cut 1 base from V and 2 bases from J; bases unmatched to any gene: 0. Germline V gene sequence: CDR1 DFQATT, CDR2 SNEGSKA (reference sequence). This CDR3 has 14 amino acids.

This clone was counted ten times or more. The sample holds other DNA sequences that translate to the same CDR3. V and J are TRBV10-3 and TRBJ2-2; D is unresolved. Trimming removed 5 bases from V and 5 bases from J, with 3 bases in between. The CDR3 consists of 11 residues. CDR1 and CDR2 from the germline V gene are ENHRY and SYGVKD. For the CDR3, the DNA is TGTGCCATCAGTTGGACCGGGGAGCTGTTTTTT. As protein: CAISWTGELFF.

This clone came up many times. The chain couples TRBV4-1 to TRBJ1-5; D uncertain. Trimming pared 0 bases from V and 0 bases from J, leaving 6 bases between. The CDR3 runs 15 residues. Germline V gene sequence: CDR1 MGHRA, CDR2 YSYEKL. The CDR3 region is CASSQDGYSNQPQHF. The CDR3, as DNA: TGCGCCAGCAGCCAAGATGGATATAGCAATCAGCCCCAGCATTTT.

Ten or more counts support this clone. The chain has TRBV6-2 or TRBV6-3 and TRBJ1-1; no definite D call. Between the trimmed V and J ends, which lost 0 bases and 1 base, there was a span of 0 bases. CDR1 MNHEY and CDR2 SVGEGT come from the germline V gene. This CDR3 contains 12 residues. CDR3 DNA sequence: TGTGCCAGCAGTTACTCGAACACTGAAGCTTTCTTT. Its protein is CASSYSNTEAFF.

In this sample, this clone turned up many times. The germline gene is not matched at one end of the junction; a read error may be the cause. The chain links TRBV3-1 to TRBJ1-6; D is ambiguous. This CDR3 has 14 amino acids. Germline V gene data show CDR1 as LGHDT and CDR2 as YNNKEL (reference sequence). The CDR3 here is CASTQDPGYSPLHF. The CDR3 DNA sequence: TGTGCCAGCACCCAAGACCCGGGCTATTCACCCCTCCACTTT.

This clone was picked up many times. The chain joins TRBV4-2 to TRBJ2-1; 7 bases align to TRBD1. Germline CDR1 LGHNA, CDR2 YNFKEQ. V gave up 0 bases and J gave up 6 bases; unmatched junction bases: 2. This CDR3 is built from 14 residues. CDR3 sequence: CASSQETGSNEQFF. The CDR3 bases are TGTGCCAGCAGCCAAGAGACAGGGAGCAATGAGCAGTTCTTC.

This clone appeared many times. The CDR3 protein is CASSPEGFVPYEQYF. The CDR3, as DNA: TGCGCCAGCAGCCCCGAGGGTTTTGTCCCATACGAGCAGTACTTC. The chain combines TRBV4-1 with TRBJ2-7, with D perhaps matching TRBD2 (5 bases). The CDR3 covers 15 residues. Trimming shortened V by 4 bases and J by 4 bases, and 17 bases separated the two germline ends. CDR1 and CDR2 (germline): MGHRA, YSYEKL.

Regarding this clone: The junction differs from germline at one of its ends, possibly a read error. In DNA, the CDR3 is TGTGCCAGCAGCTCCCATGCCGGGGTTAACACCTGGGAGCCGTTTTTT. It specifies CASSSHAGVNTWEPFF. J is TRBJ2-2 and V is TRBV11-1; D may be TRBD2 (5 bases). Germline V lookup: CDR1 SGHAT, CDR2 FQDESV (reference sequence). The CDR3 runs to 16 residues.

The chain joins TRBV4-1 to TRBJ1-4; tentatively, D is TRBD1 (5 bases). The V gene's germline CDR1 is MGHRA and CDR2 YSYEKL. V was cut by 4 bases and J by 8 bases, with 20 bases left in between. This CDR3 is built from 16 residues. CDR3 sequence: CASSPSPGEVEEKLFF. As DNA, the CDR3 is TGCGCCAGCAGCCCATCTCCGGGGGAGGTAGAGGAAAAACTGTTTTTT.

In this sample, this clone turned up many times. The gene calls are TRBV7-9 and TRBJ2-1, with a tentative D call TRBD2 (6 bases). The CDR3 has 16 residues. Trimming removed 5 bases at V and 3 bases at J, with 17 bases between. Germline loops: CDR1 SEHNR, CDR2 FQNEAQ (reference sequence). In nucleotides, the CDR3 is TGTGCCAGCAGCGTGGCGTTAGCGGCTAGCTACAATGAGCAGTTCTTC. Translated: CASSVALAASYNEQFF.

The chain couples TRBV20-1 to TRBJ1-1; D unclear. The germline CDR1 and CDR2 sequences are DFQATT and SNEGSKA (reference sequence). CDR3 length: 13 residues. V was clipped by 2 bases and J by 1 base, with 8 bases between them. CDR3: CSARNWGNTEAFF. The DNA of the CDR3 is TGCAGTGCTAGAAATTGGGGGAACACTGAAGCTTTCTTT.

This clone was seen repeatedly, ten times or more. DNA of the CDR3: TGTGCCAGCAGCCCACGGAGCACTGAAGCTTTCTTT. Translating gives CASSPRSTEAFF. The chain recombines TRBV12-3 or TRBV12-4 with TRBJ1-1, with D unresolved. Trimming pared 6 bases from V and 4 bases from J, leaving 9 bases between. This CDR3 region has 12 residues.

This clone was seen many times. The chain is built from TRBV27 and TRBJ2-2, with 8 bases that match TRBD2. Unmatched junction bases numbered 8, after V lost 3 bases and J lost 8 bases. CDR1 MNHEY and CDR2 SMNVEV come from the germline V gene (reference sequence). The CDR3 covers 15 residues. The CDR3 DNA is TGTGCCAGCAGTTTGGCGGGGGGCCGACAAGGGGAGCTGTTTTTT. Translating it yields CASSLAGGRQGELFF.

At least ten counts were recorded for this clone. This chain links TRBV6-1 with TRBJ1-4; weak D call: TRBD1 (5 bases). The CDR3 extends over 13 amino acids. V lost 6 bases and J 13 bases, leaving 18 bases between the germline ends. CDR1 and CDR2 from the germline V gene are MNHNS and SASEGT. The CDR3 DNA sequence: TGTGCCAGCAGGCCGCGTGGGACTGCACCACTGTTTTTT. Protein: CASRPRGTAPLFF.

This clone has a count of ten or more. V gene TRBV7-9 combines with J gene TRBJ1-1; no clear D gene. Trimming cost V 6 bases and J 6 bases, with 20 bases left between them. The CDR3 extends over 15 amino acids. The germline CDR1 and CDR2 sequences are SEHNR and FQNEAQ (reference sequence). CDR3 sequence: CASRPKRRLGAEAFF. In DNA, the CDR3 is TGTGCCAGCAGGCCAAAGCGTCGCCTAGGCGCTGAAGCTTTCTTT.

The chain links TRBV18 to TRBJ2-7; D is unclear. The V and J ends lost 6 bases and 2 bases respectively, with 8 bases between them. Per the germline V gene, CDR1 is KGHSH and CDR2 is LQKENI. This CDR3 contains 12 residues. The DNA for the CDR3 is TGTGCCAGCTCCCCTAGAACCTACGAGCAGTACTTC. This sequence encodes CASSPRTYEQYF.

This clone came up many times. V gene TRBV19 combines with J gene TRBJ2-1; no clear D gene. The CDR3 has 15 amino acids. The ends were cut back, 3 bases at V and 0 bases at J, with 9 bases in the middle. Per the germline V gene, CDR1 is LNHDA and CDR2 is SQIVND (reference sequence). The CDR3 DNA follows: TGTGCCAGTAGTATTTTCCCGAGCTCCTACAATGAGCAGTTCTTC. Amino acid sequence: CASSIFPSSYNEQFF. Full variable domain (missing parts from reference TRBV19 and TRBJ2-1): DGGITQSPKYLFRKEGQNVTLSCEQNLNHDAMYWYRQDPGQGLRLIYYSQIVNDFQKGDIAEGYSVSREKKESFPLTVTSAQKNPTAFYLCASSIFPSSYNEQFFGPGTRLTVL.

This clone was observed a few times. A much bigger clone sits one base away, suggesting this may be a read error. The genes are TRBV11-2 and TRBJ2-4, with 9 positions matching TRBD2. V shed 5 bases and J 6 bases; nucleotides not matched to a gene: 17. This CDR3 comprises 18 residues. Germline V gene data show CDR1 as SGHAT and CDR2 as FQNNGV. CDR3 bases: TGTGCCAGCAGCACAGGTCCTCCGCGGGAGGGCGGGGGAAACATTCAGTACTTC. Translating it yields CASSTGPPREGGGNIQYF.

This clone was recorded many times. This chain connects TRBV10-3 to TRBJ2-7; 8 nucleotides agree with TRBD1. The V and J ends lost 3 bases and 3 bases, in that order; junction bases with no gene match: 4. The germline gives CDR1 ENHRY, CDR2 SYGVKD. The CDR3 totals 14 residues. CDR3 bases: TGTGCCATCAGTGATTCCGGGACAGGCTACGAGCAGTACTTC. It translates to CAISDSGTGYEQYF.

This clone was seen ten or more times. The chain recombines TRBV18 with TRBJ2-2; 9 nucleotides agree with TRBD2. Trimming removed 4 bases from V and 4 bases from J; junction bases left unmatched: 10. The germline V gene encodes CDR1 KGHSH and CDR2 LQKENI. The CDR3 is 17 residues long. The CDR3 DNA follows: TGTGCCAGCTCACAGAGATTAGCGGGGGAAAGCACCGGGGAGCTGTTTTTT. Amino acids: CASSQRLAGESTGELFF.

A word on this clone: A clone one base away is much larger, so this may be a read error. The genes are TRBV11-1 and TRBJ2-3; a possible D gene is TRBD1 (6 bases). The germline V gene encodes CDR1 SGHAT and CDR2 FQDESV (reference sequence). CDR3 size: 15 residues. This chain's CDR3 is CVSILGAGSTDTQYF. The CDR3 DNA follows: TGCGTCAGCATCTTGGGGGCCGGGAGCACAGATACGCAGTATTTT.

This clone was seen at least ten times. The chain joins TRBV30 to TRBJ2-5; TRBD2 matches 13 bases. Trimming cost V 5 bases and J 5 bases; bases outside gene matches: 11. The V gene's germline CDR1 is GTSNPN and CDR2 SVGIG (reference sequence). CDR3 size: 16 residues. In DNA form, the CDR3 reads TGTGCCTGGTCCACCGGGACTAGCGGGACTGGGGAGACCCAGTACTTC. Protein product: CAWSTGTSGTGETQYF. The entire variable domain, with the rest obtained from reference TRBV30 and TRBJ2-5, is as follows: SQTIHQWPATLVQPVGSPLSLECTVEGTSNPNLYWYRQAAGRGLQLLFYSVGIGQISSEVPQNLSASRPQDRQFILSSKKLLLSDSGFYLCAWSTGTSGTGETQYFGPGTRLLVL.

At least ten counts were recorded for this clone. The chain joins TRBV7-3 to TRBJ2-2, with a weak D call TRBD2 (6 bases). CDR1 and CDR2 from the germline V gene are SGHTA and FQGTGA. V lost 2 bases to trimming and J lost 5 bases, with 12 bases between them. The CDR3 sequence is 15 residues long. The chain's CDR3 is CASSLDGRGTGELFF. The CDR3 region has the DNA TGTGCCAGCAGCTTAGACGGCCGGGGGACCGGGGAGCTGTTTTTT.

This clone was found a few times. The V and J genes are TRBV11-2 and TRBJ2-2; D is unclear. Germline V lookup: CDR1 SGHAT, CDR2 FQNNGV. V dropped 4 bases and J dropped 5 bases, with 20 bases sitting between them. The CDR3 loop spans 17 amino acids. This chain's CDR3 is CASSSKKDVVGTGELFF. The CDR3 DNA sequence: TGTGCCAGCAGCTCCAAAAAAGACGTGGTGGGGACCGGGGAGCTGTTTTTT.

The V and J genes are TRBV9 and TRBJ2-7; possible D gene TRBD1, 6 bases. V was pared by 5 bases and J by 1 base, with 16 bases between. Germline V CDR1 and CDR2: SGDLS, YYNGEE. This CDR3 comprises 15 residues. The CDR3 loop is CASSGNRAGSYEQYF. CDR3 sequence (DNA): TGTGCCAGCAGTGGAAACAGGGCAGGTTCCTACGAGCAGTACTTC. Full variable domain (missing parts from reference TRBV9 and TRBJ2-7): DSGVTQTPKHLITATGQRVTLRCSPRSGDLSVYWYQQSLDQGLQFLIQYYNGEERAKGNILERFSAQQFPDLHSELNLSSLELGDSALYFCASSGNRAGSYEQYFGPGTRLTVT.

The sample holds a few counts of this clone. Given the absence of the conserved phenylalanine or tryptophan at the CDR3 end, a read error is likely. The chain couples TRBV6-1 to TRBJ1-2, with TRBD1 identical over 8 bases. The CDR3 length is 16 residues. Losses at the gene ends were 6 bases for V and 0 bases for J; bases not matched to a gene: 9. Germline-derived CDR1 and CDR2 are MNHNS and SASEGT. The CDR3 DNA reads as TGTGCCAGCAGACCGGGACAGGTCCTAGCTAACTATGGCTACACCATC. Its protein product is CASRPGQVLANYGYTI.

This clone was detected ten times or more. The rearrangement links TRBV29-1 to TRBJ2-1; no firm D call. The V end lost 2 bases, the J end lost 1 base, and 6 bases lay between the germline ends. CDR1 SQVTM and CDR2 ANQGSEA come from the germline V gene. This CDR3 is 13 amino acids long. The CDR3 reads CSVEQESYNEQFF. CDR3 bases: TGCAGCGTTGAACAGGAGTCCTACAATGAGCAGTTCTTC.

By sample share, this clone is medium-sized (0.01 to 0.1%). The chain combines TRBV11-2 with TRBJ2-5; D possibly corresponds to TRBD2 (6 bases). CDR1 SGHAT and CDR2 FQNNGV come from the germline V gene. This CDR3 is built from 15 residues. Trimming shortened V by 3 bases and J by 0 bases, and 11 bases separated the two germline ends. For the CDR3, the DNA is TGTGCCAGCAGCTTCGAAAGACTAGACCAAGAGACCCAGTACTTC. This translates into CASSFERLDQETQYF.

This clone was counted at least ten times. CDR3 sequence: CASSPRGTEVSYEQYF. Here the CDR3 DNA reads TGTGCCAGCAGCCCCCGGGGGACGGAAGTCTCCTACGAGCAGTACTTC. The genes are TRBV5-4 and TRBJ2-7, with D tentatively TRBD2 (6 bases). With 4 bases removed from V and 0 bases from J, the gap between germline ends came to 17 bases. Germline values: CDR1 SGHNT, CDR2 YYREEE (reference sequence). This CDR3 contains 16 residues. Together with reference TRBV5-4 and TRBJ2-7, the CDR3 gives the full variable domain: ETGVTQSPTHLIKTRGQQVTLRCSSQSGHNTVSWYQQALGQGPQFIFQYYREEENGRGNFPPRFSGLQFPNYSSELNVNALELDDSALYLCASSPRGTEVSYEQYFGPGTRLTVT.

This clone came up many times. The sample contains more than one DNA sequence encoding this CDR3. The chain employs TRBV9 and TRBJ2-1; 9 bases align to TRBD2. The CDR3 is made up of 15 amino acids. Germline values: CDR1 SGDLS, CDR2 YYNGEE. The ends lost 0 bases at V and 4 bases at J; junction bases unmatched: 2. The CDR3 DNA sequence: TGTGCCAGCAGCGTAGGACTAGCGGTTTACAATGAGCAGTTCTTC. Encoded protein: CASSVGLAVYNEQFF.